The following is a T cell receptor beta chain sequence with its context. Its target is not known. Between the trimmed V and J ends, which lost 7 bases and 6 bases, there was a span of 22 bases. This CDR3 comprises 15 residues. Germline assignment: CDR1 SGHRS and CDR2 YFSETQ. A second PCR of 7 to 11 cycles used a sample-barcoded 5' primer and a J-beta primer mix. The template-switch adaptor was a 5' adaptor with 12 random nucleotides. It tagged each cDNA molecule. All samples yielded 2.5 million or more CDR3-containing paired-end reads. TCRdb used MiXCR to reprocess the 5' RACE reads, holding one entry per CDR3 protein. The sample carries about 640,000 distinct CDR3 sequences, about 54% recorded once. This specimen comes from a study of blood T cells in healthy people across ages. General observations from the study: Whereas aged donors had fewer naive CD4+ cells, long-lived donors had more of them and higher diversity.

This receptor was taken from a man in his sixties in good health. The chain employs TRBV5-1 and TRBJ1-2, with a weak D call TRBD1 (6 bases). The sequenced material came from blood. CDR3 in amino acids: CASRPPRDTGNGYTF. CDR3 nucleotide sequence: TGCGCCAGCCGCCCCCCCCGGGACACCGGCAATGGCTACACCTTC.